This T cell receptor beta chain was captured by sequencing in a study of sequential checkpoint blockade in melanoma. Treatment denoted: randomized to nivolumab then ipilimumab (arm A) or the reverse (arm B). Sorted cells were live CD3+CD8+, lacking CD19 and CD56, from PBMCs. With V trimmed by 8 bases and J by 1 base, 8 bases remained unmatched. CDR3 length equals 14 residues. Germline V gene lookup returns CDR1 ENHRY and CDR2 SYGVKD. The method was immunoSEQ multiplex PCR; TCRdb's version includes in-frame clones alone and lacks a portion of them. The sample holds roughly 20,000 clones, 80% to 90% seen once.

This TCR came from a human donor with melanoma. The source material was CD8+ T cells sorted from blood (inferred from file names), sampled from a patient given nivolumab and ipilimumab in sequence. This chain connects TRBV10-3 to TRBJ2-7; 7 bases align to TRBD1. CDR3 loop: CAIHRDSGSYEQYF. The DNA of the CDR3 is TGTGCCATCCACCGGGACAGCGGATCCTACGAGCAGTACTTC.